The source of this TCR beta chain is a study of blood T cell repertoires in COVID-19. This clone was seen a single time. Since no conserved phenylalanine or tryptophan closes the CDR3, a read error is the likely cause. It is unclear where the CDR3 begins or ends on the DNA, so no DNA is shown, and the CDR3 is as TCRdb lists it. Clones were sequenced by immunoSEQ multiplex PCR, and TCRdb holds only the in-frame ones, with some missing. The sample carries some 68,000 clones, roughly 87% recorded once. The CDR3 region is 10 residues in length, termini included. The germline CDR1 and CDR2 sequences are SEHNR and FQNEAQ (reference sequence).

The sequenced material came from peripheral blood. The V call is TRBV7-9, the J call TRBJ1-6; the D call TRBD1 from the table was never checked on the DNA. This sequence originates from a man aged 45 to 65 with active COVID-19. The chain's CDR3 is CASSLARHLS.